This TCR beta chain is from a study of PD-L1 blockade in urothelial cancer. In the study overall: Between 0 and 3 chemotherapy regimens preceded treatment for each patient. The median T cell count in blood samples was approximately 140,000.

This clone was counted only a few times. Antigen unknown. Whole-study results and caveats: Blood clones associated with the tumor expanded more at 3 weeks in durable-benefit patients.

Sample time point: pretreatment peripheral blood. There were between 1 and 8 samples from each patient, taken pretreatment and on-treatment. The table came from immunoSEQ multiplex PCR; TCRdb's copy has only in-frame clones and leaves some out. This sample carries around 100,000 clones, around 87% of them seen once, and the ten largest clones take approximately 2%. CDR1 and CDR2 from the germline V gene are MDHEN and SYDVKM. This CDR3 spans 13 amino acids. The V segment lost 1 base and the J segment 11 bases; nucleotides outside the gene matches: 7. Specimen: PBMCs, collected around atezolizumab (anti-PD-L1) treatment. This clonotype originated in a man aged 55 to 70 with urothelial cancer. The V gene is TRBV28, the J gene TRBJ1-1; 7 bases are a match to TRBD1. CDR3 DNA: TGTGCCAGCAGTTTATCGAAGGGGGCGCCGGCTTTCTTT. Encoded protein: CASSLSKGAPAFF.